This T cell receptor (beta chain) was obtained from a study of cytotoxic CD8 clonotypes in ibrutinib-treated CLL. Study overall: Among patients, around 25 responded partially and 2 completely; around 15 then stayed remitted and 12 progressed after median roughly 68 months.

CDR1 GTSNPN and CDR2 SVGIG come from the germline V gene (reference sequence). V gave up 2 bases and J gave up 3 bases, with 11 bases separating them. This CDR3 is 13 amino acids long. Study-level points and caveats: Public clonotypes (which were uncommon) either contracted or remained stable on treatment. Clonality went higher at ibrutinib response and then dropped back toward baseline at progression.

Note on this clone: Its antigen is still unknown.

Sequencing was designed to attain a depth spanning 1 in 200,000 to 1 in 1 million T cells. TCRdb keeps only in-frame clones here, not all; method: immunoSEQ multiplex PCR. Among around 20,000 clones listed, about 75% were seen once. Sequenced here: PBMCs, sampled before ibrutinib treatment. The receptor was isolated from a human donor with chronic lymphocytic leukemia. This chain joins TRBV30 and TRBJ2-7; D may match TRBD1 or TRBD2 (5 bases each). This chain's CDR3 is CAWSPGRRYEQYF. CDR3 nucleotides: TGTGCCTGGAGTCCGGGACGGCGCTACGAGCAGTACTTC.